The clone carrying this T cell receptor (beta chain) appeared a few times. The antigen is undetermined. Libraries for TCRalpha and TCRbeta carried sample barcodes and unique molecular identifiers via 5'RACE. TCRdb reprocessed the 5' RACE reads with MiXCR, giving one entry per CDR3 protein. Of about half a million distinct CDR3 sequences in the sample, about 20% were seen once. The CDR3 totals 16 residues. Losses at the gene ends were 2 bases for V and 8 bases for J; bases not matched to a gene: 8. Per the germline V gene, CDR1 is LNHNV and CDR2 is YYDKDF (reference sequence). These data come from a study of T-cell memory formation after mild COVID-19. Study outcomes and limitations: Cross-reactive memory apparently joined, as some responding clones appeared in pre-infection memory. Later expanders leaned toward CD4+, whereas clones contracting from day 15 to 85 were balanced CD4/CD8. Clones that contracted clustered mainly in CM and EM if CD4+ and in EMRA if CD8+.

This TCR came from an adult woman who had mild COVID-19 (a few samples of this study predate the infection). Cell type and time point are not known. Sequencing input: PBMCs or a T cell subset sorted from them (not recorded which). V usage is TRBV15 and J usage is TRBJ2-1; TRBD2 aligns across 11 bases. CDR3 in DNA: TGTGCCACCAGCAGACGTAGCGGGGGGGGGATACATGAGCAGTTCTTC. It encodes CATSRRSGGGIHEQFF.